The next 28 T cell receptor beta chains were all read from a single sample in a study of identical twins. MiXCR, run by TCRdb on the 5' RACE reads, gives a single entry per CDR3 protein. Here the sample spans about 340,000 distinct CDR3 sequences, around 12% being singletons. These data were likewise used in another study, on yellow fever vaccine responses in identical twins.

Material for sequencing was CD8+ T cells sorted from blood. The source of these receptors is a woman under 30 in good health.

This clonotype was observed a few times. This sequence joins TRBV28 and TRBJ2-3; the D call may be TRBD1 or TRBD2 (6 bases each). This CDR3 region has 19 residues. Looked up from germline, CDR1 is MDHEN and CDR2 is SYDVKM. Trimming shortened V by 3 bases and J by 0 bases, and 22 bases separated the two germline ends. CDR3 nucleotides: TGTGCCAGCAGTTTGCCCCTGGGAAGGCAGGGGACTAGCACAGATACGCAGTATTTT. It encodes CASSLPLGRQGTSTDTQYF.

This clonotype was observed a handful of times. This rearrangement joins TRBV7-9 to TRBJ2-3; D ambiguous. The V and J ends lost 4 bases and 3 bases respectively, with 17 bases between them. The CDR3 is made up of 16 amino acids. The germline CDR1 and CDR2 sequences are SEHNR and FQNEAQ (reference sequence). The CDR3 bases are TGTGCCAGCAGCTCCTCGAAGGGCGGAGCTACAGATACGCAGTATTTT. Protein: CASSSSKGGATDTQYF. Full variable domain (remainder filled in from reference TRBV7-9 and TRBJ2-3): DTGVSQNPRHKITKRGQNVTFRCDPISEHNRLYWYRQTLGQGPEFLTYFQNEAQLEKSRLLSDRFSAERPKGSFSTLEIQRTEQGDSAMYLCASSSSKGGATDTQYFGPGTRLTVL.

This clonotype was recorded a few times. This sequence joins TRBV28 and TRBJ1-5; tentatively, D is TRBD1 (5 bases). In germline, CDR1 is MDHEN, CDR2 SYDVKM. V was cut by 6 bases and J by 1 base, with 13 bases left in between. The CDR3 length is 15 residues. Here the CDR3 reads CASSPGQESNQPQHF. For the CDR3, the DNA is TGTGCCAGCAGCCCTGGACAAGAGAGCAATCAGCCCCAGCATTTT.

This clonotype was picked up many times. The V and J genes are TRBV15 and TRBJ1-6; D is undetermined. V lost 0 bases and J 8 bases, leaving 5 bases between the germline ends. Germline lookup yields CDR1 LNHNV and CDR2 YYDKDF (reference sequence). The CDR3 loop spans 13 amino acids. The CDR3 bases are TGTGCCACCAGCAGAGATGGGTATTCACCCCTCCACTTT. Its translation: CATSRDGYSPLHF.

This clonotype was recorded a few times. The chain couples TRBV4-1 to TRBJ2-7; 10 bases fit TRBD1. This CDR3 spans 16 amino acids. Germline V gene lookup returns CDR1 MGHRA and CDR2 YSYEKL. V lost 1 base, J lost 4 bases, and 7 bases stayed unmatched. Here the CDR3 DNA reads TGCGCCAGCAGCCAAGTACCGGGACAGGGGTATTACGAGCAGTACGTC. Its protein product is CASSQVPGQGYYEQYV.

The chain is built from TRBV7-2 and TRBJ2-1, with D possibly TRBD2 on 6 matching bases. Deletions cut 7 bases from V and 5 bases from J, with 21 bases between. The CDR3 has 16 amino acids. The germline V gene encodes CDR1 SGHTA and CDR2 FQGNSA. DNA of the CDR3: TGTGCCAGCACCCGGGGACTTGACGAAAGGGACAATGAGCAGTTCTTC. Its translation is CASTRGLDERDNEQFF.

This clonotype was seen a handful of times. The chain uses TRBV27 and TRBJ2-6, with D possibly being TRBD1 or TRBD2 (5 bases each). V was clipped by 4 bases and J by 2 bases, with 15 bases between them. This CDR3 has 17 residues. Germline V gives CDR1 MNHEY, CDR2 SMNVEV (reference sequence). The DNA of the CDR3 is TGTGCCAGCAGTTCGTCAGGGAGTTACACTGGGGCCAACGTCCTGACTTTC. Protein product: CASSSSGSYTGANVLTF.

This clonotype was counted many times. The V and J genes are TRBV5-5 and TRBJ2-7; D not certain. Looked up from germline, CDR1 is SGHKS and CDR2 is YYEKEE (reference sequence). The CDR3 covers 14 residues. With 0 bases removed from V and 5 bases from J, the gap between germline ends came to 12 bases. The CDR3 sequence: CASSLGQGEDEQYF. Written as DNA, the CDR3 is TGTGCCAGCAGCTTGGGCCAAGGAGAGGACGAGCAGTACTTC.

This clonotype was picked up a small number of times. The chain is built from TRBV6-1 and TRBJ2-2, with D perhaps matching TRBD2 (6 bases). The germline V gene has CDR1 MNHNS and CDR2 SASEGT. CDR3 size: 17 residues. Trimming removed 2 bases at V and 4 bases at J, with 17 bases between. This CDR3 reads CASSESGLLRGTGELFF. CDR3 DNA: TGTGCCAGCAGTGAATCGGGACTTCTCCGGGGCACCGGGGAGCTGTTTTTT.

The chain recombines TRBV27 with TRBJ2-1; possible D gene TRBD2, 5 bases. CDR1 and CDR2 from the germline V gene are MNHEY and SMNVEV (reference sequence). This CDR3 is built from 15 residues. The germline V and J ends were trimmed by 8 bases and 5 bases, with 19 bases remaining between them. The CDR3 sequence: CASRSVRGRDNEQFF. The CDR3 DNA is TGTGCCAGCCGGTCGGTGAGAGGGAGAGACAATGAGCAGTTCTTC.

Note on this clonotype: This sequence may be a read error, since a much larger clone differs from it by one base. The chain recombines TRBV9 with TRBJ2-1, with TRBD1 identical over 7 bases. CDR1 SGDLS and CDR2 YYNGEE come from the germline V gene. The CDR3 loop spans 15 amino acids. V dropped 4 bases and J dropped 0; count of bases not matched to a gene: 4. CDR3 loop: CASSPTGVSYNEQFF. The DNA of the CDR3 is TGTGCCAGCAGCCCCACAGGGGTCTCCTACAATGAGCAGTTCTTC.

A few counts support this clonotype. CDR3 DNA sequence: TGTGCCAGCAGTCGAAGTGGCGGGGAGCTGTTTTTT. It is translated as CASSRSGGELFF. V is TRBV7-8 and J is TRBJ2-2; D remains ambiguous. Deletions cut 6 bases from V and 7 bases from J, with 9 bases between. Germline CDR1 SGHVS, CDR2 FQNEAQ. This CDR3 has 12 residues.

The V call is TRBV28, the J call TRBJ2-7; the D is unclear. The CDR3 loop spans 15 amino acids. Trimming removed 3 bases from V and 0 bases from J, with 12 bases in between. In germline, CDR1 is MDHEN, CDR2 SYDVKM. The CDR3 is CASSFPVRNSYEQYF. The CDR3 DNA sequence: TGTGCCAGCAGTTTCCCGGTCAGAAACTCCTACGAGCAGTACTTC. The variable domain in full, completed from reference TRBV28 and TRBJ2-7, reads DVKVTQSSRYLVKRTGEKVFLECVQDMDHENMFWYRQDPGLGLRLIYFSYDVKMKEKGDIPEGYSVSREKKERFSLILESASTNQTSMYLCASSFPVRNSYEQYFGPGTRLTVT.

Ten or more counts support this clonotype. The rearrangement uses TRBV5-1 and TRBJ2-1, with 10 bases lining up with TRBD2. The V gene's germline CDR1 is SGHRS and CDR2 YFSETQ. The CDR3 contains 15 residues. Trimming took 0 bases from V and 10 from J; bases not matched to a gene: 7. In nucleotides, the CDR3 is TGCGCCAGCAGCTTGGAGAGCGGGGGGGCTTGGGAGCAGTTCTTC. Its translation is CASSLESGGAWEQFF.

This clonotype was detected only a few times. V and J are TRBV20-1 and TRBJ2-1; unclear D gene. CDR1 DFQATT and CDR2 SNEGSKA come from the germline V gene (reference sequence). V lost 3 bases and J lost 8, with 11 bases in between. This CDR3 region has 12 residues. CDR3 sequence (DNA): TGCAGTGCTAGTCGTCTAGACCATGAGCAGTTCTTC. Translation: CSASRLDHEQFF.

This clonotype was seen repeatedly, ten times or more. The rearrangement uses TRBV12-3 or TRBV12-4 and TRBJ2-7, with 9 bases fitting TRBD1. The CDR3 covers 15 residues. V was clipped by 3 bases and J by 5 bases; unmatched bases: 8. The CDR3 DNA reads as TGTGCCAGCAGTTTCCCGGGACAGGGTACCGACGAGCAGTACTTC. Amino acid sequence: CASSFPGQGTDEQYF.

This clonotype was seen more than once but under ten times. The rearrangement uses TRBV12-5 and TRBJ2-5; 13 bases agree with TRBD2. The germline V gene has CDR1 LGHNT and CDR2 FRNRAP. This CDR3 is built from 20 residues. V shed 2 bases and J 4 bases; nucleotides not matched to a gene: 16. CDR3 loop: CASGLRQGVLGLAGAETQYF. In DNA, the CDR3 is TGTGCTAGTGGTTTGCGGCAGGGCGTCTTAGGACTAGCGGGAGCAGAGACCCAGTACTTC.

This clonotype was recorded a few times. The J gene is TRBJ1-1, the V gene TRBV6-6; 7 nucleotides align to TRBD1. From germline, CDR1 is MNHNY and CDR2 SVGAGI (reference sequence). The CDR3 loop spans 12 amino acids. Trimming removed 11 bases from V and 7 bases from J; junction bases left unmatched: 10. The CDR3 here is CAGRQGGGEAFF. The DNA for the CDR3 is TGTGCCGGAAGACAGGGAGGGGGTGAAGCTTTCTTT.

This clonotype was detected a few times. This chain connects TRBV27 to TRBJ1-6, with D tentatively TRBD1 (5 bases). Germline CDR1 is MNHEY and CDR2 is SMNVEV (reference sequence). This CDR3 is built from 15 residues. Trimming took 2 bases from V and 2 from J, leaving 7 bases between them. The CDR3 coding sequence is TGTGCCAGCAGTTTAGTGGGGGCCTATAATTCACCCCTCCACTTT. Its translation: CASSLVGAYNSPLHF.

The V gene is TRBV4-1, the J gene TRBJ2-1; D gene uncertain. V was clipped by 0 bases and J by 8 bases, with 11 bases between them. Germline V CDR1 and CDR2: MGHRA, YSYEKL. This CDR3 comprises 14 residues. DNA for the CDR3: TGCGCCAGCAGCCAAGAGGGATTCCTCGATGAGCAGTTCTTC. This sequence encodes CASSQEGFLDEQFF.

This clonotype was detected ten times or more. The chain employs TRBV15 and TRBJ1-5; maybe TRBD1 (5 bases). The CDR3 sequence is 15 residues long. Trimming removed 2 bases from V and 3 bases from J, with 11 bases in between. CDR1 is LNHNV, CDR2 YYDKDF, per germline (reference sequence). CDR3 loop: CATSRTGTNNQPQHF. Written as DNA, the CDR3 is TGTGCCACCAGCAGAACAGGTACCAACAATCAGCCCCAGCATTTT.

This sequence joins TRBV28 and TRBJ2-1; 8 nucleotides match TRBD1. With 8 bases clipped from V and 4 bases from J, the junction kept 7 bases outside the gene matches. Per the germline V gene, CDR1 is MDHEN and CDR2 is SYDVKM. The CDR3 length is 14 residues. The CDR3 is CASGPGTGYNEQFF. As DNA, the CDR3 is TGTGCCAGCGGTCCCGGGACAGGTTACAATGAGCAGTTCTTC.

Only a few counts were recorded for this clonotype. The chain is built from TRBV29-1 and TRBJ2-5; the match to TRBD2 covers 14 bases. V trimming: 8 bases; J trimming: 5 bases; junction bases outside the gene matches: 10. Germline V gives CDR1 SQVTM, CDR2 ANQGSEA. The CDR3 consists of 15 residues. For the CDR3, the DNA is TGCAGCTCCAGGACTAGCGGGAGGTGGGGGGAGACCCAGTACTTC. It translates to CSSRTSGRWGETQYF.

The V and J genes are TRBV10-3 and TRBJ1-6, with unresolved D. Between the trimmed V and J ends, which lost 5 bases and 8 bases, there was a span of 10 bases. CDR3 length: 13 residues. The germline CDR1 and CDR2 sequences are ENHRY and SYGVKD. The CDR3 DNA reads TGTGCCATCAGTCGGCAGATGGATTCACCCCTCCACTTT. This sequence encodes CAISRQMDSPLHF.

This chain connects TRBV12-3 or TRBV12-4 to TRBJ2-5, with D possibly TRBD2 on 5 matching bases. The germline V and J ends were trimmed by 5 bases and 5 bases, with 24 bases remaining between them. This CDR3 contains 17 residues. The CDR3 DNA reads TGTGCCAGCAGTCTAAAAGGCCCGGCTGAGGGCCGGGAGACCCAGTACTTC. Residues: CASSLKGPAEGRETQYF.

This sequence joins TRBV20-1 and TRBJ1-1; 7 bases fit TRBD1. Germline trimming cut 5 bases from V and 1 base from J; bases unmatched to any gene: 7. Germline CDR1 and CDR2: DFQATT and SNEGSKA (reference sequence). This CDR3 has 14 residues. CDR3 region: CSADRGQANTEAFF. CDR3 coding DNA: TGCAGTGCTGATAGAGGACAGGCGAACACTGAAGCTTTCTTT.

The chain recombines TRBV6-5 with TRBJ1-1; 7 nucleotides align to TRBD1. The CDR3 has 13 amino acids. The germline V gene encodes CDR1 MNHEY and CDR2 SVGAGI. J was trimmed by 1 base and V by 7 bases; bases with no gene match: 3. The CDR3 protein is CASTGTENTEAFF. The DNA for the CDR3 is TGTGCCAGCACCGGGACAGAGAACACTGAAGCTTTCTTT.

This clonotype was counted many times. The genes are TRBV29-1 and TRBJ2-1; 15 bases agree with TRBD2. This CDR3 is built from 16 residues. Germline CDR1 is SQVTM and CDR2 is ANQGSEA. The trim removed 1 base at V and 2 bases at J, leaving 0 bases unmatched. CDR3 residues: CSVEGTSGRAYNEQFF. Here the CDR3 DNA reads TGCAGCGTTGAAGGGACTAGCGGGAGGGCCTACAATGAGCAGTTCTTC.